The clone carrying this T cell receptor (beta chain) was recorded a few times. Its antigen is not known. These data come from a study of T cells in Graves' hyperthyroidism and ophthalmopathy. Absence of ophthalmopathy progression within 18 months defined stable Graves' hyperthyroidism. Broader study findings: Clonotypes that were expanded in thyroid above 0.001 mostly appeared in blood too.

The CDR3 runs to 16 residues. Losses at the gene ends were 0 bases for V and 2 bases for J; bases not matched to a gene: 4. Per the germline V gene, CDR1 is SGHDT and CDR2 is YYEEEE. Amplified regions were TCR beta CDR3 sequences from RNA transcripts. Using the HTBI primer set, a first-round RT-PCR was run on the TCR CDR3. TCRdb redid the calling of the multiplex PCR reads with MiXCR, one entry per CDR3 protein. The data contain around 500,000 distinct CDR3 sequences, around an eighth of them singletons. The rearrangement uses TRBV5-6 and TRBJ1-2; 10 nucleotides match TRBD1. The specimen sequenced was blood. The TCR was taken from a woman under 30 with Graves' hyperthyroidism. The CDR3 loop reads CASSLAWGQGNYGYTF. DNA for the CDR3: TGTGCCAGCAGCTTGGCCTGGGGACAGGGGAACTATGGCTACACCTTC.